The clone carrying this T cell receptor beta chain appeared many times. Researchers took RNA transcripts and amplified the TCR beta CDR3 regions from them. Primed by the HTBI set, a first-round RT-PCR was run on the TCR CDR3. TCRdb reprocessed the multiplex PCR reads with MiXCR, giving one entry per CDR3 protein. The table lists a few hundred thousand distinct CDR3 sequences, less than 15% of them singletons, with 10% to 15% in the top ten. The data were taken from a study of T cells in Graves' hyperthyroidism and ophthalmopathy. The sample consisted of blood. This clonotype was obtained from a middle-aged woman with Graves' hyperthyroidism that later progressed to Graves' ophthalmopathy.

The CDR3 bases are TGTGCCAGCACCTCGGGACTAGCGGGAGGCACGCAGTATTTT. This sequence encodes CASTSGLAGGTQYF. This chain connects TRBV28 to TRBJ2-3; the match to TRBD2 covers 15 bases. Trimming took 7 bases from V and 9 from J; bases not matched to a gene: 5. From germline, CDR1 is MDHEN and CDR2 SYDVKM. This CDR3 is built from 14 residues.